The 28 T cell receptor beta chains presented below share a single source sample, sequenced in a study of chemoradiotherapy in HPV16-positive cancers. Some clones are missing from TCRdb's copy, which holds only in-frame ones; the method was immunoSEQ multiplex PCR. The top ten clones hold over 15% of a sample with about 5,500 clones, 78% of them seen once. Sample collection occurred from a patient who underwent chemoradiotherapy. The receptors shown here come from a human donor with HPV-associated anogenital cancer.

This clone was seen only a few times. This chain links TRBV7-2 with TRBJ2-5; no definite D call. The CDR3 length is 10 residues. The ends were cut back, 9 bases at V and 1 base at J, with 3 bases in the middle. Germline V gene lookup returns CDR1 SGHTA and CDR2 FQGNSA. Here the CDR3 reads CASRQETQYF. The CDR3 DNA reads as TGTGCCAGTCGCCAAGAGACCCAGTACTTC.

V and J are TRBV10-3 and TRBJ2-3; D is uncertain. The germline CDR1 and CDR2 sequences are ENHRY and SYGVKD. With 0 bases removed from V and 1 base from J, the gap between germline ends came to 8 bases. This CDR3 region has 15 residues. CDR3: CAISESNLGTDTQYF. The CDR3 region has the DNA TGTGCCATCAGTGAGTCGAACCTAGGCACAGATACGCAGTATTTT.

This sequence joins TRBV9 and TRBJ2-5; the match to TRBD2 covers 14 bases. The germline V gene has CDR1 SGDLS and CDR2 YYNGEE. This CDR3 comprises 16 residues. V trimming: 4 bases; J trimming: 4 bases; junction bases outside the gene matches: 6. The CDR3 loop is CASSPGTSGGPETQYF. CDR3 in DNA: TGTGCCAGCAGCCCCGGGACTAGCGGGGGCCCAGAGACCCAGTACTTC.

The chain links TRBV5-6 to TRBJ2-3; 9 nucleotides match TRBD2. The junction had 10 bases not matched to a gene; V was cut back by 3 bases and J by 2 bases. The CDR3 contains 17 residues. Germline values: CDR1 SGHDT, CDR2 YYEEEE. CDR3 region: CASSSFRRGGFTDTQYF. The CDR3 DNA reads as TGTGCCAGCAGCTCCTTTCGGCGGGGGGGATTCACAGATACGCAGTATTTT.

This clone has just one count. The V and J genes are TRBV11-2 and TRBJ2-7, with 7 bases fitting TRBD1. V was pared by 2 bases and J by 3 bases, with 10 bases of the junction left unmatched. CDR1 is SGHAT and CDR2 is FQNNGV in the germline V gene. The CDR3 is 16 residues long. The CDR3 protein is CASSLKLGNRGYEQYF. The DNA of the CDR3 is TGTGCCAGCAGCTTAAAGCTAGGGAACAGGGGCTACGAGCAGTACTTC.

This rearrangement joins TRBV27 to TRBJ2-5; D call uncertain. The CDR3 covers 13 residues. V gave up 5 bases and J gave up 3 bases, with 10 bases separating them. CDR1 is MNHEY, CDR2 SMNVEV, per germline (reference sequence). CDR3 DNA: TGTGCCAGCAGTGCCGGTTTTGAAGAGACCCAGTACTTC. This translates into CASSAGFEETQYF.

V is TRBV27 and J is TRBJ2-1; D not resolved. Germline V gives CDR1 MNHEY, CDR2 SMNVEV (reference sequence). V lost 6 bases to trimming and J lost 6 bases, with 6 bases between them. This CDR3 has 11 residues. CDR3 sequence reads: CASSLANEQFF. In DNA form, the CDR3 reads TGTGCCAGCAGCCTGGCCAATGAGCAGTTCTTC.

The rearrangement uses TRBV2 and TRBJ1-5, with no clear D. From germline, CDR1 is SNHLY and CDR2 FYNNEI. The CDR3 spans 13 residues. Trimming took off 6 bases at V and 0 bases at J, with 6 bases between the two ends. CDR3 residues: CASSFYSNQPQHF. The DNA for the CDR3 is TGTGCCAGCAGCTTCTATAGCAATCAGCCCCAGCATTTT.

This clone was found a few times. The chain joins TRBV6-5 to TRBJ2-7; D unresolved. The CDR3 has 14 amino acids. V was trimmed by 3 bases and J by 2 bases, leaving 11 bases between them. The germline V gene encodes CDR1 MNHEY and CDR2 SVGAGI. This CDR3 reads CASSYGLKTYEQYF. The CDR3 nucleotides are TGTGCCAGCAGTTATGGTCTAAAGACCTACGAGCAGTACTTC.

CDR3 loop: CASSQSTSGVNTGELFF. The CDR3, as DNA: TGCGCCAGCAGTCAATCGACTAGCGGGGTTAACACCGGGGAGCTGTTTTTT. The V and J genes are TRBV4-1 and TRBJ2-2; 11 nucleotides line up with TRBD2. Germline V lookup: CDR1 MGHRA, CDR2 YSYEKL. Trimming took 6 bases from V and 2 from J; bases not matched to a gene: 8. The CDR3 consists of 17 residues.

J is TRBJ2-2 and V is TRBV28; D possibly corresponds to TRBD1 (6 bases). CDR1 and CDR2 (germline): MDHEN, SYDVKM. V was trimmed by 6 bases and J by 0 bases, leaving 8 bases between them. This CDR3 is built from 14 residues. CDR3: CASRDSSNTGELFF. The CDR3 coding sequence is TGTGCCAGCAGGGACAGCTCGAACACCGGGGAGCTGTTTTTT.

The chain uses TRBV4-1 and TRBJ1-1, with unresolved D. Trimming pared 4 bases from V and 3 bases from J, leaving 12 bases between. Germline V gene lookup returns CDR1 MGHRA and CDR2 YSYEKL. CDR3 length equals 14 residues. This CDR3 reads CASSRILGYTEAFF. CDR3 sequence (DNA): TGCGCCAGCAGCCGGATCCTAGGATACACTGAAGCTTTCTTT.

This clone has a single count. The J gene is TRBJ2-7, the V gene TRBV5-1, with D tentatively TRBD1 or TRBD2 (5 bases each). V was pared by 3 bases and J by 2 bases, with 12 bases between. CDR1 and CDR2 from the germline V gene are SGHRS and YFSETQ. The CDR3 is 14 residues long. The CDR3 sequence is CASSSPGPAYEQYF. The CDR3 nucleotides read TGCGCCAGCAGCTCGCCGGGACCGGCCTACGAGCAGTACTTC.

The chain links TRBV5-1 to TRBJ2-3; D unclear. Trimming stripped 0 bases from V and 0 bases from J, with 11 bases between. The CDR3 contains 16 residues. In germline, CDR1 is SGHRS, CDR2 YFSETQ. In DNA form, the CDR3 reads TGCGCCAGCAGCTTGGATGGCGCTCCGAGCACAGATACGCAGTATTTT. Amino acids: CASSLDGAPSTDTQYF.

This clone appeared a single time. The V gene is TRBV10-3, the J gene TRBJ1-6; D uncertain. The V gene's germline CDR1 is ENHRY and CDR2 SYGVKD. This CDR3 has 16 residues. V was clipped by 2 bases and J by 7 bases, with 15 bases between them. CDR3 residues: CAISEREGIINSPLHF. The CDR3 coding sequence is TGTGCCATCAGTGAGAGGGAGGGTATAATAAATTCACCCCTCCACTTT.

The DNA for the CDR3 is TGTGCCAGCTCACCACCCCAAGGAGGGCCCTACGAGCAGTACTTC. Translated: CASSPPQGGPYEQYF. The J gene is TRBJ2-7, the V gene TRBV18; D might be TRBD2 (6 bases). Germline V gene data show CDR1 as KGHSH and CDR2 as LQKENI. V was trimmed by 0 bases and J by 2 bases, leaving 11 bases between them. This CDR3 spans 15 amino acids.

The gene calls are TRBV7-9 and TRBJ2-3; D might be TRBD1 (6 bases). V lost 0 bases to trimming and J lost 3 bases, with 22 bases between them. The CDR3 consists of 19 residues. Germline CDR1 and CDR2: SEHNR and FQNEAQ (reference sequence). Written as DNA, the CDR3 is TGTGCCAGCAGCTTAGCGAAAGGCCCCAGGGGATTGGGGACAGATACGCAGTATTTT. Amino acid sequence: CASSLAKGPRGLGTDTQYF.

The chain has TRBV30 and TRBJ1-5, with 8 nucleotides matching TRBD1. CDR1 is GTSNPN and CDR2 is SVGIG in the germline V gene (reference sequence). The V gene end was trimmed by 0 bases and the J gene end by 2 bases; junction bases not matched to a gene: 9. CDR3 size: 17 residues. The CDR3 nucleotides are TGTGCCTGGAGTGTACCCAGGGGGCGTATCGGCAATCAGCCCCAGCATTTT. This gives the protein CAWSVPRGRIGNQPQHF.

The chain carries TRBV19 and TRBJ1-1, with 9 bases lining up with TRBD1. In germline, CDR1 is LNHDA, CDR2 SQIVND (reference sequence). The length of the CDR3 is 15 residues. The V segment lost 5 bases and the J segment 4 bases; nucleotides outside the gene matches: 8. CDR3 loop: CASSVTGTGRTEAFF. CDR3 bases: TGTGCCAGTAGTGTCACCGGGACAGGGCGCACTGAAGCTTTCTTT.

V is TRBV14 and J is TRBJ2-1; TRBD2 matches at 10 bases. V lost 5 bases, J lost 4 bases, and 2 bases stayed unmatched. This CDR3 spans 14 amino acids. Germline CDR1 SGHDN, CDR2 FVKESK. Here the CDR3 reads CASSSGLAYNEQFF. DNA for the CDR3: TGTGCCAGCAGCTCGGGACTAGCGTACAATGAGCAGTTCTTC. Supplemented by reference TRBV14 and TRBJ2-1, the full variable domain reads EAGVTQFPSHSVIEKGQTVTLRCDPISGHDNLYWYRRVMGKEIKFLLHFVKESKQDESGMPNNRFLAERTGGTYSTLKVQPAELEDSGVYFCASSSGLAYNEQFFGPGTRLTVL.

This clone was counted a few times. This chain links TRBV9 with TRBJ2-7; D may be TRBD1 or TRBD2 (5 bases each). Deletions cut 0 bases from V and 2 bases from J, with 9 bases between. The germline V gene has CDR1 SGDLS and CDR2 YYNGEE. The CDR3 extends over 14 amino acids. CDR3 DNA sequence: TGTGCCAGCAGCGTAGGTGAGGGGACCTACGAGCAGTACTTC. Amino acid sequence: CASSVGEGTYEQYF.

The V call is TRBV9, the J call TRBJ2-5; TRBD2 is a possible D gene (7 bases). With 4 bases removed from V and 3 bases from J, the gap between germline ends came to 16 bases. Germline CDR1 is SGDLS and CDR2 is YYNGEE. The CDR3 extends over 15 amino acids. The CDR3 is CASSPWGGEEETQYF. CDR3 coding DNA: TGTGCCAGCAGCCCTTGGGGGGGCGAGGAAGAGACCCAGTACTTC.

The chain uses TRBV6-1 and TRBJ2-3, with 9 bases identical to TRBD2. V was pared by 3 bases and J by 4 bases, with 5 bases of the junction left unmatched. The CDR3 has 15 residues. CDR1 is MNHNS and CDR2 is SASEGT in the germline V gene. CDR3 sequence: CASSDGGGAADTQYF. CDR3 nucleotides: TGTGCCAGCAGTGATGGCGGGGGGGCTGCAGATACGCAGTATTTT.

The chain links TRBV5-3 to TRBJ2-7; a weak D match, TRBD2 (6 bases). TRBV5-3 is treated as an ORF (open reading frame) with a function not yet certain. The CDR3 is made up of 15 amino acids. V lost 2 bases to trimming and J lost 0 bases, with 12 bases between them. The CDR3 DNA reads TGTGCCAGAAGCTTACCGGGACTTCCCTCCTACGAGCAGTACTTC. Translated, it gives CARSLPGLPSYEQYF.

The rearrangement uses TRBV9 and TRBJ2-7; TRBD1 or TRBD2 may be the D gene (6 bases each). Germline loops: CDR1 SGDLS, CDR2 YYNGEE. The CDR3 spans 14 residues. The V end was cut by 2 bases, the J end by 2 bases, with 11 bases between. CDR3 bases: TGTGCCAGCAGCGTTAGCGGACAGCCCTACGAGCAGTACTTC. Its protein is CASSVSGQPYEQYF.

This chain joins TRBV7-2 and TRBJ2-7; D assignment may be TRBD1 or TRBD2 (6 bases each). In germline, CDR1 is SGHTA, CDR2 FQGNSA. This CDR3 is built from 15 residues. Trimming took off 5 bases at V and 6 bases at J, with 20 bases between the two ends. The CDR3 sequence: CASSAQAMGGGEQYF. In DNA, the CDR3 is TGTGCCAGCAGCGCACAGGCAATGGGGGGCGGCGAGCAGTACTTC.

The chain combines TRBV5-1 with TRBJ2-7; D possibly matches TRBD1 or TRBD2 (7 bases each). The V and J ends lost 0 bases and 7 bases respectively, with 17 bases between them. From germline, CDR1 is SGHRS and CDR2 YFSETQ. The CDR3 covers 15 residues. The CDR3 DNA reads TGCGCCAGCAGCTTGGCCCCAGGGGGGGGAAAGGAGCAGTACTTC. It codes for CASSLAPGGGKEQYF.

The V gene is TRBV30, the J gene TRBJ1-2, with D perhaps TRBD1 (5 bases). Germline V gene lookup returns CDR1 GTSNPN and CDR2 SVGIG (reference sequence). Trimming took off 0 bases at V and 5 bases at J, with 7 bases between the two ends. This CDR3 is built from 12 residues. The CDR3 region is CAWSVGGYGYTF. In DNA, the CDR3 is TGTGCCTGGAGTGTTGGGGGGTATGGCTACACCTTC.